One T cell receptor beta chain is described in this entry. Germline V lookup: CDR1 KGHSH, CDR2 LQKENI. V lost 6 bases and J 6 bases, leaving 15 bases between the germline ends. The CDR3 is 14 residues long. The data were obtained in a study of blood T cell repertoires in COVID-19. Study summary: Samples taken during acute and convalescent COVID-19 were collected in the United States, Italy and Spain. PBMCs, B-cell-depleted T cells, or T cells were the source of the cDNA or gDNA that made up the material.

In the original workflow: Reference gene primer amplification gave nucleated cell count estimates. Profiled with immunoSEQ multiplex PCR; TCRdb holds only in-frame clones, not every one. V and J calls and clone size are as listed in that table; D and trimming were resolved from the DNA. The repertoire holds about 100,000 clones, with about 90% as singletons. Sequences were obtained from peripheral blood. This sequence joins TRBV18 and TRBJ1-5; D gene uncertain. The receptor was isolated from a man aged 45-65 years with acute or convalescent COVID-19. The CDR3: CASSAGGSSQPQHF. The CDR3, as DNA: TGTGCCAGCTCCGCGGGAGGTTCGAGTCAGCCCCAGCATTTT.